This TCR beta chain was profiled in a study of blood T cell repertoires in COVID-19. In the study overall: Sites in the United States, Italy and Spain provided acute and convalescent COVID-19 samples.

V lost 1 base to trimming and J lost 6 bases; unmatched junction nucleotides: 14. The CDR3 is 17 amino acids. CDR1 is KGHSH, CDR2 LQKENI, per germline. Assay used: immunoSEQ multiplex PCR; TCRdb lists only in-frame clones, some missing. The sample gives under 300,000 clones, 86% of which show up once; about 3% is in the top ten. The receptor was isolated from a woman in her 30s with active or convalescent COVID-19. This sequence joins TRBV18 and TRBJ2-7; 8 bases align to TRBD2. Sequencing was done on a sample of peripheral blood. DNA for the CDR3: TGTGCCAGCTCACCACTAGGGGCCGGGACTAGTAGGTCCGAGCAGTACTTC. It is translated as CASSPLGAGTSRSEQYF.